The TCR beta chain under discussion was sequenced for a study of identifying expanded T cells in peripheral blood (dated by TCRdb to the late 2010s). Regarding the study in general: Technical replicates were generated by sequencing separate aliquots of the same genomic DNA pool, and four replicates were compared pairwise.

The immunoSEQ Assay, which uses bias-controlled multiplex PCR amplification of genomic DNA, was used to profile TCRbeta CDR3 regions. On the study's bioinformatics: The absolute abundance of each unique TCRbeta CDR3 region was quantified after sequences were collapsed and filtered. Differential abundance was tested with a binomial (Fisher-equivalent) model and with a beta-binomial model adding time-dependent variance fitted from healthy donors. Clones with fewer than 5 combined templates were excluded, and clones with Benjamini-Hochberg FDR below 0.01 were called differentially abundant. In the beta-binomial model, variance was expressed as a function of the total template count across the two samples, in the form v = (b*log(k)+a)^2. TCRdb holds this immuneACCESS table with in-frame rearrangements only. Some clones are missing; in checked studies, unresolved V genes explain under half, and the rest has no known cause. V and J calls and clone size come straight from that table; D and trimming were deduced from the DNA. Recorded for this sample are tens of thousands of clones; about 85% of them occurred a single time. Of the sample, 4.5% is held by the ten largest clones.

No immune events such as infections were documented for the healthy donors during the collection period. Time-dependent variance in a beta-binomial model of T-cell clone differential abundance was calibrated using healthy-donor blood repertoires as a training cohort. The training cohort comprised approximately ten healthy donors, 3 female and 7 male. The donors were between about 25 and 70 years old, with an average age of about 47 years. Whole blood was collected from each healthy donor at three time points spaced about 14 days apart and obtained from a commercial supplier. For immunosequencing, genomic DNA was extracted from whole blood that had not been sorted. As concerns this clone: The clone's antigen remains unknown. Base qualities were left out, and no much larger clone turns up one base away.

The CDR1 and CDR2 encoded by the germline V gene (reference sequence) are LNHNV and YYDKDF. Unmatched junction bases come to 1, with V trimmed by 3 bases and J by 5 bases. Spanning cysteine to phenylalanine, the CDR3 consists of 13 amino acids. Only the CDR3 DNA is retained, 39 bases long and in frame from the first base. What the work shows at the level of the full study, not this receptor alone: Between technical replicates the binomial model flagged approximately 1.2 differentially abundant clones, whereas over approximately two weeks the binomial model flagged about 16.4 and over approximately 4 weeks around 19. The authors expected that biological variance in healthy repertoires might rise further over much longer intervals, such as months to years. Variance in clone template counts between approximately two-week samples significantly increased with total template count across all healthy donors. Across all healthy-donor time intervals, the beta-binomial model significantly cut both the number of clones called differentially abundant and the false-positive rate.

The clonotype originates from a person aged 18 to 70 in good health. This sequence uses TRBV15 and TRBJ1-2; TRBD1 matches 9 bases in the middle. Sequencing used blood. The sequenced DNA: TGTGCCACCAGCAGCGACAGGGGGTATGGCTACACCTTC. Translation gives CATSSDRGYGYTF.